The 19 T cell receptor beta chains listed next were all sequenced from one sample in a study of early T cells in non-severe SARS-CoV-2 infection. TCRdb analysed the 5' RACE reads with MiXCR anew, one entry per CDR3 protein. The sample has about 35,000 distinct CDR3 sequences, 5.5% seen once. Source: whole blood, taken at baseline. The receptors here all came from an adult who was a healthcare worker with PCR-confirmed SARS-CoV-2 infection or an uninfected control (not recorded which).

This clonotype was observed a handful of times. The chain joins TRBV27 to TRBJ1-4, with a possible D match to TRBD1 (5 bases). Germline V CDR1 and CDR2: MNHEY, SMNVEV (reference sequence). With 0 bases removed from V and 4 bases from J, the gap between germline ends came to 15 bases. The CDR3 length is 17 residues. CDR3 bases: TGTGCCAGCAGTTTATCAGCAGCGGGGCGACTTAATGAAAAACTGTTTTTT. Encoded protein: CASSLSAAGRLNEKLFF.

This clonotype occurred many times. The chain recombines TRBV9 with TRBJ1-3; tentative D call: TRBD1 (6 bases). The CDR3 consists of 15 residues. Per germline, CDR1 SGDLS and CDR2 YYNGEE. Trimming pared 4 bases from V and 0 bases from J, leaving 11 bases between. The CDR3 loop reads CASSPAGVSGNTIYF. DNA for the CDR3: TGTGCCAGCAGCCCAGCAGGGGTCTCTGGAAACACCATATATTTT.

Many counts were recorded for this clonotype. The chain joins TRBV19 to TRBJ1-5; 7 bases line up with TRBD1. This CDR3 is 15 amino acids long. V shed 6 bases, J shed 9 bases, and the junction held 14 bases outside the gene matches. From germline, CDR1 is LNHDA and CDR2 SQIVND (reference sequence). The CDR3 sequence is CASSPNRDSGLPQHF. The CDR3 DNA reads TGTGCCAGTAGCCCAAACCGGGACAGCGGTCTGCCCCAGCATTTT.

The sample holds many counts of this clonotype. The gene calls are TRBV20-1 and TRBJ1-4; the D gene is possibly TRBD1 (5 bases). The germline gives CDR1 DFQATT, CDR2 SNEGSKA (reference sequence). V was cut by 4 bases and J by 2 bases, with 8 bases left in between. This CDR3 spans 13 amino acids. DNA of the CDR3: TGCAGTGCTATCGGGGGTACTAATGAAAAACTGTTTTTT. Translated, it gives CSAIGGTNEKLFF.

This clonotype was picked up a small number of times. V is TRBV7-2 and J is TRBJ2-5; D remains ambiguous. V lost 4 bases and J lost 5, with 11 bases in between. CDR1 and CDR2 (germline): SGHTA, FQGNSA. The CDR3 is 13 amino acids. The CDR3 region has the DNA TGTGCCAGCAGCTCCTACCTACCCGAGACCCAGTACTTC. Amino acid sequence: CASSSYLPETQYF.

This clonotype was seen at least ten times. The chain recombines TRBV12-2 with TRBJ2-7; no check of the table's D call, TRBD1, against the DNA was made. TRBV12-2 represents a pseudogene. This CDR3 is built from 13 residues. The CDR3 coding sequence is TGTGCAAGTCGCTCCTGGGCGACGCCTTTCGCGTACTTC. It codes for CASRSWATPFAYF.

This clonotype was recorded many times. V gene TRBV6-2 or TRBV6-3 combines with J gene TRBJ2-1; 14 bases map to TRBD2. The CDR3 length is 18 residues. The germline gives CDR1 MNHEY, CDR2 SVGEGT. Trimming at V came to 2 bases and at J to 7 bases, leaving 10 bases not matched to a gene. CDR3 amino acids: CASSYRGLAGGRQNEQFF. The CDR3 DNA is TGTGCCAGCAGTTACCGAGGACTAGCGGGGGGTCGACAGAATGAGCAGTTCTTC.

This clonotype was counted many times. The chain employs TRBV10-3 and TRBJ2-3; 10 bases map to TRBD2. CDR1 and CDR2 from the germline V gene are ENHRY and SYGVKD. V dropped 8 bases and J dropped 3; count of bases not matched to a gene: 2. This CDR3 has 13 amino acids. The CDR3 sequence is CAIPGLATDTQYF. The CDR3 DNA sequence: TGTGCCATCCCGGGACTAGCGACAGATACGCAGTATTTT.

At least ten counts were recorded for this clonotype. At one of its ends the junction is not consistent with the germline gene, which may arise from a read error. The chain has TRBV5-4 and TRBJ1-2, with D possibly matching TRBD1 (6 bases). Germline values: CDR1 SGHNT, CDR2 YYREEE (reference sequence). This CDR3 contains 11 residues. The CDR3 DNA follows: TGTGCCCCCCTTAGGCGACAGGAGGAACTATTC. Protein sequence: CAPLRRQEELF.

This clonotype was counted many times. V is TRBV5-1 and J is TRBJ2-2, with D perhaps matching TRBD2 (5 bases). The CDR3 is 13 amino acids. V was clipped by 8 bases and J by 6 bases, with 14 bases between them. In germline, CDR1 is SGHRS, CDR2 YFSETQ. CDR3 sequence (DNA): TGCGCCAGTAGATGGTCCGGGGCCGGGGAGCTGTTTTTT. It yields the protein CASRWSGAGELFF.

This clonotype showed up many times. The V gene is TRBV28, the J gene TRBJ2-7; D may be TRBD1 (5 bases). The CDR3 length is 12 residues. Germline V lookup: CDR1 MDHEN, CDR2 SYDVKM. Trimming took 6 bases from V and 6 from J, leaving 12 bases between them. The CDR3 here is CASSSRRGEQYF. Written as DNA, the CDR3 is TGTGCCAGCAGCTCCCGAAGGGGCGAGCAGTACTTC. The full variable domain, completed using reference TRBV28 and TRBJ2-7, is DVKVTQSSRYLVKRTGEKVFLECVQDMDHENMFWYRQDPGLGLRLIYFSYDVKMKEKGDIPEGYSVSREKKERFSLILESASTNQTSMYLCASSSRRGEQYFGPGTRLTVT.

This clonotype was observed a few times. The gene calls are TRBV3-1 and TRBJ2-7; no definite D call. The CDR3 runs to 11 residues. Germline CDR1 reads LGHDT; CDR2 reads YNNKEL (reference sequence). V gave up 3 bases and J gave up 5 bases, with 5 bases separating them. CDR3 in DNA: TGTGCCAGCAGCCAGAAGAACGAGCAGTACTTC. Amino acids: CASSQKNEQYF.

V is TRBV20-1 and J is TRBJ2-7; D not certain. Germline loops: CDR1 DFQATT, CDR2 SNEGSKA (reference sequence). The CDR3 sequence is 13 residues long. Deletions cut 6 bases from V and 1 base from J, with 13 bases between. The CDR3 is CSASLTGSYEQYF. The CDR3, as DNA: TGCAGTGCCTCTCTGACCGGATCCTACGAGCAGTACTTC.

This clonotype appeared many times. The chain employs TRBV7-9 and TRBJ2-7; D gene unclear. Germline-derived CDR1 and CDR2 are SEHNR and FQNEAQ (reference sequence). This CDR3 has 11 amino acids. Deletions cut 1 base from V and 11 bases from J, with 9 bases between. CDR3 sequence (DNA): TGTGCCAGCAGCTTAGGTGGCCTGGAGTACTTC. It specifies CASSLGGLEYF. Together with reference TRBV7-9 and TRBJ2-7, the CDR3 gives the full variable domain: DTGVSQNPRHKITKRGQNVTFRCDPISEHNRLYWYRQTLGQGPEFLTYFQNEAQLEKSRLLSDRFSAERPKGSFSTLEIQRTEQGDSAMYLCASSLGGLEYFGPGTRLTVT.

Many counts were recorded for this clonotype. The chain has TRBV18 and TRBJ2-7; 7 bases map to TRBD1. Germline trimming cut 3 bases from V and 2 bases from J; bases unmatched to any gene: 13. The CDR3 extends over 17 amino acids. Per the germline V gene, CDR1 is KGHSH and CDR2 is LQKENI. This CDR3 reads CASSPGQLSSSAYEQYF. CDR3 nucleotide sequence: TGTGCCAGCTCACCGGGACAGCTTAGTTCTTCGGCCTACGAGCAGTACTTC.

This clonotype has a count of ten or more. The genes are TRBV6-5 and TRBJ2-5; D is possibly TRBD1 (6 bases). This CDR3 comprises 14 residues. The V gene lost 8 bases and the J gene lost 5 bases, with 18 bases spanning the gap. CDR1 is MNHEY and CDR2 is SVGAGI in the germline V gene. CDR3 nucleotides: TGTGCCAGCTCTCCCTTCGAGGGGGAGGAGACCCAGTACTTC. As protein: CASSPFEGEETQYF.

This clonotype came up many times. This chain uses TRBV27 with TRBJ1-2, with TRBD1 as a possible D gene (5 bases). The CDR3 loop spans 13 amino acids. Germline V gives CDR1 MNHEY, CDR2 SMNVEV (reference sequence). V was shortened by 2 bases and J by 6 bases, with 10 bases between the two germline ends. The CDR3 DNA follows: TGTGCCAGCAGTTTACGGGGGGTGGATGGCTACACCTTC. This encodes CASSLRGVDGYTF.

This clonotype was counted ten times or more. The chain carries TRBV7-2 and TRBJ1-1; a weak D match, TRBD1 (5 bases). CDR3 length: 16 residues. Trimming left V 5 bases short and J 11 bases short, with 27 bases between. The germline gives CDR1 SGHTA, CDR2 FQGNSA. The CDR3 DNA reads as TGTGCCAGCAGCCTAAACACCCTCCCTGGGGGGAGGGACGCTTTCTTT. Translation: CASSLNTLPGGRDAFF.

This clonotype was found many times. The CDR3 coding sequence is TGTGCCAGCTCTTCCAGCGGGGCCCGTGAGAATGAAGCTTTCTTT. Protein product: CASSSSGARENEAFF. This rearrangement joins TRBV18 to TRBJ1-1, with D tentatively TRBD1 (5 bases). The CDR3 loop spans 15 amino acids. Germline V gene sequence: CDR1 KGHSH, CDR2 LQKENI. The V end was cut by 6 bases, the J end by 7 bases, with 21 bases between.